These T cell receptor beta chains were read from a single sample in a study of blood T cell repertoires in COVID-19. Using immunoSEQ multiplex PCR, the repertoire was profiled, and TCRdb retains in-frame clones only, with some absent. The sample carries 160,000 or so clones, 85% recorded once. The specimen sequenced was peripheral blood. Receptor source: a woman between 45 and 65 years old with COVID-19, enrolled during active disease. Both conserved end residues are part of each CDR3. The order of the fields is D gene, CDR3 length, V gene, J gene, clone size, CDR3 protein, CDR3 DNA. A D gene is named only where the DNA matches it firmly. Where a row states a size, it is once, few, many or the class of an expanded clone; other rows omit it.

NA	12	TRBV7-9	TRBJ2-2	NA	CAGRRDTGELFF	TGTGCCGGTCGGAGGGACACCGGGGAGCTGTTTTTT
TRBD1	12	TRBV30	TRBJ2-7	NA	CAWRRQGHEQYF	TGTGCCTGGAGGAGACAGGGGCACGAGCAGTACTTC
TRBD2	17	TRBV7-6	TRBJ2-5	NA	CASSFSAPSGGRGTQYF	TGTGCCAGCAGCTTTAGTGCCCCGAGTGGCGGGAGGGGGACCCAGTACTTC
TRBD2	16	TRBV7-6	TRBJ2-2	NA	CASTGLAGGNTGELFF	TGTGCCAGCACCGGACTGGCGGGGGGGAACACCGGGGAGCTGTTTTTT
TRBD2	17	TRBV3-1/TRBV3-2	TRBJ2-5	NA	CASSLRGSGGARETQYF	TGTGCCAGCAGCCTTCGTGGTAGCGGGGGGGCCAGGGAGACCCAGTACTTC
TRBD2	16	TRBV6-1	TRBJ2-7	NA	CASSESGGIETYEQYF	TGTGCCAGCAGTGAAAGCGGGGGGATCGAAACCTACGAGCAGTACTTC
TRBD1	14	TRBV12-5	TRBJ1-5	NA	CASGSGQGNQPQHF	TGTGCTAGTGGTTCGGGACAGGGGAATCAGCCCCAGCATTTT
NA	17	TRBV14	TRBJ2-2	NA	CASSRFPAGTDTGELFF	TGTGCCAGCAGCCGGTTCCCTGCGGGGACGGACACCGGGGAGCTGTTTTTT
TRBD1	13	TRBV19	TRBJ2-1	NA	CASTHRGYNEQFF	TGTGCCAGTACCCACAGGGGGTACAATGAGCAGTTCTTC
NA	12	TRBV30	TRBJ2-5	NA	CAWRGGSETQYF	TGTGCCTGGAGGGGGGGTTCGGAGACCCAGTACTTC
NA	15	TRBV5-1	TRBJ2-1	NA	CASSLAVGLDNEQFF	TGCGCCAGCAGCTTGGCGGTTGGTCTCGACAATGAGCAGTTCTTC
NA	15	TRBV6-2/TRBV6-3	TRBJ2-5	NA	CASSYRGTGLETQYF	TGTGCCAGCAGTTACCGGGGAACAGGGTTGGAGACCCAGTACTTC
NA	13	TRBV6-2/TRBV6-3	TRBJ2-2	NA	CASSGQNTGELFF	TGTGCCAGCAGTGGGCAGAACACCGGGGAGCTGTTTTTT
TRBD1	15	TRBV7-9	TRBJ1-3	NA	CASSRTDRVGNTIYF	TGTGCCAGCAGCCGTACGGACAGGGTTGGAAACACCATATATTTT
NA	13	TRBV9	TRBJ1-2	NA	CASSAEDNYGYTF	TGTGCCAGCAGCGCTGAGGATAACTATGGCTACACCTTC
NA	15	TRBV24-1	TRBJ1-5	NA	CASEEGRGLDQPQHF	TGTGCCTCAGAAGAAGGGCGGGGATTGGATCAGCCCCAGCATTTT
TRBD2	18	TRBV4-2	TRBJ2-1	NA	CASSQGTGSGGYHNEQFF	TGTGCCAGCAGCCAAGGAACCGGGAGCGGGGGGTACCACAATGAGCAGTTCTTC
NA	14	TRBV2	TRBJ1-1	NA	CATGRGRGNTEAFF	TGTGCCACGGGGAGGGGGAGGGGGAACACTGAAGCTTTCTTT
TRBD1	14	TRBV6-6	TRBJ2-7	few	CASSSGQGYHEQYF	TGTGCCAGCAGTTCGGGACAGGGCTACCACGAGCAGTACTTC
TRBD2	15	TRBV19	TRBJ2-3	NA	CASSIEAGGRDTQYF	TGTGCCAGTAGTATCGAGGCGGGGGGGCGGGATACGCAGTATTTT
TRBD1	15	TRBV6-5	TRBJ1-5	NA	CASNERTGTGQPQHF	TGTGCCAGCAACGAACGGACAGGGACCGGTCAGCCCCAGCATTTT
NA	13	TRBV25-1	TRBJ1-5	once	CASSPAGGQPQHF	TGTGCCAGCTCGCCAGCCGGGGGTCAGCCCCAGCATTTT
TRBD1	14	TRBV4-2	TRBJ1-1	few	CASSQEDRGAEAFF	TGTGCCAGCAGCCAAGAGGACAGGGGGGCTGAAGCTTTCTTT
TRBD1	14	TRBV5-1	TRBJ1-2	NA	CASSLAGTDYGYTF	TGCGCCAGCAGCCTGGCCGGGACAGACTATGGCTACACCTTC
TRBD2	16	TRBV7-2	TRBJ2-5	NA	CASSLGGGGAQETQYF	TGTGCCAGCAGCTTAGGGGGCGGGGGGGCCCAAGAGACCCAGTACTTC
NA	14	TRBV9	TRBJ2-3	NA	CASSAQGGTDTQYF	TGTGCCAGCAGCGCCCAGGGCGGCACAGATACGCAGTATTTT
TRBD2	17	TRBV18	TRBJ2-3	NA	CASSPSSGGAGTDTQYF	TGTGCCAGCTCACCCTCTAGCGGGGGGGCCGGCACAGATACGCAGTATTTT